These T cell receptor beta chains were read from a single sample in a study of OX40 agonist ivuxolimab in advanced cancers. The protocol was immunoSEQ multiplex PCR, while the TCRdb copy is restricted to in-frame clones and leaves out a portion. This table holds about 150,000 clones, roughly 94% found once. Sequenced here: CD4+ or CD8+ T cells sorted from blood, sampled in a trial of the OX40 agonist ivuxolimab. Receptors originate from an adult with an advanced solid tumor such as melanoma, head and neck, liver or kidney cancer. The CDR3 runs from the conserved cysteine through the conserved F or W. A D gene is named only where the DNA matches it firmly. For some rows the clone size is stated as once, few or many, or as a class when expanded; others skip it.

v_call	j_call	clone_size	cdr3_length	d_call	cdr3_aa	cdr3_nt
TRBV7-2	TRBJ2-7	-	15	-	CASSLGGRGGYEQYF	TGTGCCAGCAGCTTAGGGGGCAGGGGAGGCTACGAGCAGTACTTC
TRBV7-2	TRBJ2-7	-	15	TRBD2	CASSFTSGGSYEQYF	TGTGCCAGCAGCTTTACTAGCGGGGGTTCCTACGAGCAGTACTTC
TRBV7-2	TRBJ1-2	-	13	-	CASSPITGRSFTF	TGTGCCAGCAGCCCCATTACCGGACGCTCATTCACCTTC
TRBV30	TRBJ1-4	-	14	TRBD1	CAWSVGTGVEKLFF	TGTGCCTGGAGTGTAGGTACAGGGGTTGAAAAACTGTTTTTT
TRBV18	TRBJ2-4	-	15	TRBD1	CASSPGTGSKNIQYF	TGTGCCAGCTCGCCAGGGACAGGCTCCAAAAACATTCAGTACTTC
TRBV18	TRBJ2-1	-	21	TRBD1	CASSPRRTGGSGGRPYNEQFF	TGTGCCAGCTCACCACGGAGGACAGGGGGGTCTGGTGGTCGTCCCTACAATGAGCAGTTCTTC
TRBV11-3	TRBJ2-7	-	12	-	CASSREGGKQYF	TGTGCCAGCAGTCGTGAAGGGGGGAAGCAGTACTTC
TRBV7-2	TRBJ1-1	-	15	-	CASSLGAGRNTEAFF	TGTGCCAGCAGCTTAGGGGCGGGGAGGAACACTGAAGCTTTCTTT
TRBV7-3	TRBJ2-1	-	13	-	CASSFLMLREQFF	TGTGCCAGCAGCTTTCTAATGCTGCGTGAGCAGTTCTTC
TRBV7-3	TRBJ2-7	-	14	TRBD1	CASSSGQGSYEQYF	TGTGCCAGCAGCTCTGGACAGGGGTCCTACGAGCAGTACTTC
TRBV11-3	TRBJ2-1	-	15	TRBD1	CASSRDRGSYNEQFF	TGTGCCAGCAGCCGGGACAGGGGCTCCTACAATGAGCAGTTCTTC
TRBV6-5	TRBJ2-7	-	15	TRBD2	CASSYGAGGAYEQYF	TGTGCCAGCAGTTACGGAGCGGGAGGTGCGTACGAGCAGTACTTC
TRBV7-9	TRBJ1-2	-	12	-	CASSLALGGYTF	TGTGCCAGCAGCTTAGCGCTGGGAGGCTACACCTTC
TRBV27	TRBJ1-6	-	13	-	CASSSTGNSPLHF	TGTGCCAGCAGTTCAACGGGAAATTCACCCCTCCACTTT
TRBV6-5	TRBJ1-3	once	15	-	CASSYDDNPGNTIYF	TGTGCCAGCAGTTACGATGACAATCCTGGAAACACCATATATTTT
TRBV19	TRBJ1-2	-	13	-	CASSRGRGYGYTF	TGTGCCAGTAGTCGGGGGCGGGGCTATGGCTACACCTTC
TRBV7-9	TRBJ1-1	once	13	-	CASSRNRDTEAFF	TGTGCCAGCAGCCGTAACAGGGACACTGAAGCTTTCTTT
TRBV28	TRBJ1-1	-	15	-	CASSGPERMTLGAFF	TGTGCCAGCAGTGGCCCGGAACGGATGACCCTGGGGGCTTTCTTT
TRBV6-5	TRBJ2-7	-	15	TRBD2	CASGESGKLPYEQYF	TGTGCCAGCGGCGAGAGCGGGAAGCTCCCCTACGAGCAGTACTTC
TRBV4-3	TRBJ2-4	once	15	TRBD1	CASSRDRVAKNIQYF	TGCGCCAGCAGCCGAGACAGGGTCGCCAAAAACATTCAGTACTTC
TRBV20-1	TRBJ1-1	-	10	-	CSAKGGEAFF	TGCAGTGCTAAGGGAGGGGAGGCTTTCTTT
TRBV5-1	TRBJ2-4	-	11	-	CASSLEGAQYF	TGCGCCAGCAGCTTGGAGGGAGCTCAGTACTTC
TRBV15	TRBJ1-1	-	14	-	CATSRNTDFTEAFF	TGTGCCACCAGCAGAAACACAGACTTCACTGAAGCTTTCTTT
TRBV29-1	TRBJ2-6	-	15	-	CSVEVGTSGANVLTF	TGCAGCGTTGAGGTGGGGACCTCTGGGGCCAACGTCCTGACTTTC
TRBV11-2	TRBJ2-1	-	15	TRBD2	CASSPGSGGPNEQFF	TGTGCCAGCAGCCCAGGGTCGGGGGGGCCGAATGAGCAGTTCTTC
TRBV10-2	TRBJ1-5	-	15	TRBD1	CASSRNRGSNQPQHF	TGCGCCAGCAGTCGGAACAGGGGTAGCAATCAGCCCCAGCATTTT
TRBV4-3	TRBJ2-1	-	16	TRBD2	CASSRRTSGFGNEQFF	TGCGCCAGCAGCCGACGGACTAGCGGGTTTGGGAATGAGCAGTTCTTC
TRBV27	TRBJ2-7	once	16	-	CASSIHTRRRAYEQYF	TGTGCCAGCAGCATTCATACGCGACGGCGGGCCTACGAGCAGTACTTC
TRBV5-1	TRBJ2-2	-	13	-	CASSLEPKSELFF	TGCGCCAGCAGCCTGGAACCCAAAAGTGAGCTGTTTTTT
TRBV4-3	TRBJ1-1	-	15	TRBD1	CASSQPGGRWTEAFF	TGCGCCAGCAGCCAGCCAGGGGGGAGGTGGACTGAAGCTTTCTTT
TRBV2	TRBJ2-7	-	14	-	CASNWEGGRYEQYF	TGTGCCAGCAATTGGGAGGGGGGTAGGTACGAGCAGTACTTC
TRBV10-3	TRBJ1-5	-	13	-	CAISGRGGEPQHF	TGTGCCATCAGTGGACGAGGGGGTGAGCCCCAGCATTTT
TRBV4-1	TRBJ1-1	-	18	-	CASSRRLASGDTNTEAFF	TGCGCCAGCAGCCGACGCCTCGCGTCAGGGGACACGAACACTGAAGCTTTCTTT
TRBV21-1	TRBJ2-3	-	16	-	CASSKAGGPGTDTQYF	TGTGCCAGCAGCAAAGCGGGGGGGCCGGGCACAGATACGCAGTATTTT
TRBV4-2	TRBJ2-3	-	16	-	CASSQQAEPSTDTQYF	TGTGCCAGCAGCCAACAAGCGGAGCCTTCCACAGATACGCAGTATTTT
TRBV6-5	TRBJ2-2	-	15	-	CASSYARAGTGELFF	TGTGCCAGCAGTTACGCGCGGGCCGGGACCGGGGAGCTGTTTTTT
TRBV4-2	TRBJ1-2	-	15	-	CASSQDGGGDYGYTF	TGTGCCAGCAGCCAAGATGGAGGGGGGGACTATGGCTACACCTTC
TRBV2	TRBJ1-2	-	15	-	CASRLRGAPGYGYTF	TGTGCCAGCCGACTAAGGGGGGCGCCGGGGTATGGCTACACCTTC
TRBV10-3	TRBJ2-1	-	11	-	CAISPGDEQFF	TGTGCCATCAGTCCCGGGGATGAGCAGTTCTTC
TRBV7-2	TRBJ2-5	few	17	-	CASSFRRGGALQETQYF	TGTGCCAGCAGCTTCCGAAGGGGGGGGGCCCTACAAGAGACCCAGTACTTC
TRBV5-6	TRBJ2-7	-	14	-	CASSLVAGSYEQYF	TGTGCCAGCAGCCTGGTGGCGGGGTCCTACGAGCAGTACTTC
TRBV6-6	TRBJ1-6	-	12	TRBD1	CASSYSTGSPVF	TGTGCCAGCAGTTACTCGACAGGGTCCCCTGTCTTT
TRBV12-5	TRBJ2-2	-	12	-	CASGFSTGELFF	TGTGCTAGTGGTTTCTCCACCGGGGAGCTGTTTTTT
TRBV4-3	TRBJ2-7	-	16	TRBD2	CASSQDAASGRYEQYF	TGCGCCAGCAGCCAAGATGCGGCTAGCGGGAGGTACGAGCAGTACTTC
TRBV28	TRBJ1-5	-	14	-	CASTTGGTGQPQHF	TGTGCCAGTACAACCGGGGGTACGGGTCAGCCCCAGCATTTT
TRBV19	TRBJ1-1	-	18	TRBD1	CASTTGASLFKPNTEAFF	TGTGCCAGTACCACAGGGGCGTCCCTTTTTAAACCGAACACTGAAGCTTTCTTT
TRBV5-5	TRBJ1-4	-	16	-	CASSPQVWATNEKLFF	TGTGCCAGCAGCCCACAGGTGTGGGCAACTAATGAAAAACTGTTTTTT
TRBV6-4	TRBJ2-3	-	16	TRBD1	CASSPSYRGVTDTQYF	TGTGCCAGCAGTCCCTCTTACAGGGGAGTTACAGATACGCAGTATTTT
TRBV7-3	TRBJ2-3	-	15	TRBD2	CASSHSSGRQYTQYF	TGTGCCAGCAGTCACTCTAGCGGGAGACAATATACGCAGTATTTT
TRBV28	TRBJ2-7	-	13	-	CASSLLSRYERYF	TGTGCCAGCAGTTTGCTGTCGCGCTACGAGCGGTACTTC
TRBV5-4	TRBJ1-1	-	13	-	CASRAALNTEAFF	TGTGCCAGTCGGGCGGCCTTGAACACTGAAGCTTTCTTT
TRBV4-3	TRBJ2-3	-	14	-	CASSQDEFTDTQYF	TGCGCCAGCAGCCAAGACGAATTCACAGATACGCAGTATTTT